The clone carrying this TCR beta chain came up a few times. Its specificity is not known. This CDR3 comprises 14 residues. V dropped 2 bases and J dropped 3 bases, with 8 bases sitting between them. These data come from a study of CD8 T cells in ankylosing spondylitis. TCRdb re-called the 5' RACE reads with MiXCR, one entry per CDR3 protein. Found here are 200,000 to 250,000 distinct CDR3 sequences, roughly 18% of them singletons; the top ten hold approximately 40%. Findings of the study overall: Apparently characteristic of ankylosing spondylitis blood was a TCR beta motif (fewer than ten highly homologous variants).

The chain combines TRBV12-3 or TRBV12-4 with TRBJ1-5; no firm D call. This clonotype was obtained from a male donor with ankylosing spondylitis. Sequencing was done on a sample of blood, either unsorted or a sorted T cell fraction (not recorded which). The CDR3 spells CASSLHRTNQPQHF. As DNA, the CDR3 is TGTGCCAGCAGTTTACACCGGACCAATCAGCCCCAGCATTTT.